The rows below give T cell receptor beta chains drawn from one sample of a study of blood T cell repertoires in COVID-19. Clones were read by immunoSEQ multiplex PCR, and TCRdb kept only the in-frame ones, dropping some. The sample lists 35,000 to 50,000 clones, about 77% seen once, with about 27% in the top ten. Specimen: peripheral blood. The receptors shown here come from an elderly man with acute or convalescent COVID-19. Each CDR3 is given with its conserved first and last residue. The D gene is left open where the match is weak. Some rows have no size entry. The others give once, few or many, or a class for an expanded clone.

cdr3_length,clone_size,d_call,v_call,j_call,cdr3_nt,cdr3_aa
16,NA,TRBD2,TRBV9,TRBJ2-5,TGTGCCAGCAGCGTACAAGCGGGAGGGGTCCAAGAGACCCAGTACTTC,CASSVQAGGVQETQYF
14,NA,NA,TRBV5-1,TRBJ2-3,TGCGCCAGCAGCGGGCAGGGAGGAACAGATACGCAGTATTTT,CASSGQGGTDTQYF
16,once,TRBD1,TRBV10-3,TRBJ1-2,TGTGCCATCAGTGATCTGTTGACAGGGGGCACGACGGGCTACACCTTC,CAISDLLTGGTTGYTF
15,NA,TRBD1,TRBV5-1,TRBJ2-1,TGCGCCAGCAGCCCGGGGACAGGGGTTGGGGATGAGCAGTTCTTC,CASSPGTGVGDEQFF
15,NA,TRBD1,TRBV19,TRBJ1-5,TGTGCCAGTAGTAAGGGGACAGGGGATAATCAGCCCCAGCATTTT,CASSKGTGDNQPQHF
19,NA,TRBD2,TRBV11-2,TRBJ2-1,TGTGCCAGCAGCTTAGATAGGGGGAGACTAGCGGGAGTATTGGGTGAGCAGTTCTTC,CASSLDRGRLAGVLGEQFF
15,NA,NA,TRBV15,TRBJ1-5,TGTGCCACCAGCAGAGATAGGGGTTCAGGTCAGCCCCAGCATTTT,CATSRDRGSGQPQHF
13,few,NA,TRBV7-9,TRBJ1-1,TGTGCCAGCTCAGGCCAATTGAACACTGAAGCTTTCTTT,CASSGQLNTEAFF
13,NA,TRBD2,TRBV19,TRBJ2-1,TGTGCCAGTAGTATAAACACCGGGACTAGCCAGTTCTTC,CASSINTGTSQFF
14,NA,NA,TRBV5-1,TRBJ1-1,TGCGCCAGCAGCAAGGACAGTTACGACACTGAAGCTTTCTTT,CASSKDSYDTEAFF
14,NA,TRBD1,TRBV28,TRBJ1-2,TGTGCCATCTCCCTGGGGACAGTAAACTATGGCTACACCTTC,CAISLGTVNYGYTF
16,NA,NA,TRBV6-5,TRBJ2-5,TGTGCCAGCAGTTCTCCACCCGGGACAAACCAAGAGACCCAGTACTTC,CASSSPPGTNQETQYF
13,NA,TRBD2,TRBV5-1,TRBJ2-3,TGCGCCAGTACACTAGCGGGAGTGGATACGCAGTATTTT,CASTLAGVDTQYF
14,NA,NA,TRBV2,TRBJ1-6,TGTGCCAGCACTAGGGTAACGGGGGATTCACCCCTCCACTTT,CASTRVTGDSPLHF
15,NA,NA,TRBV10-1,TRBJ2-7,TGCGCCAGCAGTGAGGCCACAGGGCGGCCCTACGAGCAGTACTTC,CASSEATGRPYEQYF
15,NA,NA,TRBV5-1,TRBJ1-1,TGCGCCAGCAGCTTGTCGGGGGAGAAGGAGACTGAAGCTTTCTTT,CASSLSGEKETEAFF
13,once,TRBD1,TRBV30,TRBJ2-3,TGTGCCTGGAGTCAAACAGGGGCGGATACGCAGTATTTT,CAWSQTGADTQYF
18,once,TRBD2,TRBV9,TRBJ2-3,TGTGCCAGCAGCGTAGCATGGACTAGCGGGACTAGCACAGATACGCAGTATTTT,CASSVAWTSGTSTDTQYF
16,NA,TRBD1,TRBV28,TRBJ1-1,TGTGCCAGCAGTTCCCGCCCGGGACAGGGGACCACTGAAGCTTTCTTT,CASSSRPGQGTTEAFF
14,NA,NA,TRBV2,TRBJ2-6,TGTGCCAGCAGTGCGACTTCTGGGGCCAACGTCCTGACTTTC,CASSATSGANVLTF
14,NA,NA,TRBV6-5,TRBJ1-2,TGTGCCAGCAGTCCCCCTTCGACAGTCTATGGCTACACCTTC,CASSPPSTVYGYTF
15,few,NA,TRBV6-5,TRBJ2-2,TGTGCCAGCAGACCAATAGGGGGGGAAACCGGGGAGCTGTTTTTT,CASRPIGGETGELFF
13,NA,TRBD1,TRBV12-3/TRBV12-4,TRBJ1-5,TGTGCCAGCAGTTTACAGGGGGTTCAGCCCCAGCATTTT,CASSLQGVQPQHF
16,NA,NA,TRBV15,TRBJ2-7,TGTGCCACCAGCAGGTTTTTGGGGGCTCAAACCTACGAGCAGTACTTC,CATSRFLGAQTYEQYF
20,few,TRBD2,TRBV7-6,TRBJ2-1,TGTGCCAGCAGCTTAGGGGGTGCGGGACTAGCGGGGTTTTCCTACAATGAGCAGTTCTTC,CASSLGGAGLAGFSYNEQFF
12,NA,NA,TRBV11-2,TRBJ1-6,TGTGCCAGTACAGGGAACAGTTCACCCCTCCACTTT,CASTGNSSPLHF
14,few,TRBD1,TRBV6-6,TRBJ1-5,TGTGCCAGCAGGGGGACAGGGTGGAGGCAGCCCCAGCATTTT,CASRGTGWRQPQHF
14,NA,TRBD1,TRBV19,TRBJ2-3,TGTGCCAGTACCAGCGGACAGGGCACAGATACGCAGTATTTT,CASTSGQGTDTQYF
15,NA,TRBD2,TRBV3-1/TRBV3-2,TRBJ2-7,TGTGCCAGCAGCCAGGGACTAGCGGGAGGGAACGAGCAGTACTTC,CASSQGLAGGNEQYF
15,few,NA,TRBV7-2,TRBJ1-5,TGTGCCAGCAGCTTCAATAGGGGGAGCAATCAGCCCCAGCATTTT,CASSFNRGSNQPQHF
15,NA,TRBD2,TRBV11-2,TRBJ2-1,TGTGCCAGCAGCTTAGAGGCACTAGCGGGGAATGAGCAGTTCTTC,CASSLEALAGNEQFF
14,NA,TRBD1,TRBV29-1,TRBJ2-2,TGCAGCGTGGACAGGGGGTGGAACACCGGGGAGCTGTTTTTT,CSVDRGWNTGELFF
15,NA,NA,TRBV5-3,TRBJ2-1,TGTGCCAGAAGCACCGACTGGAGTCGAGGCAATGAGCAGTTCTTC,CARSTDWSRGNEQFF
15,NA,TRBD1,TRBV19,TRBJ1-4,TGTGCCAGTAGTCCCGGGACAGGGGGTAATGAAAAACTGTTTTTT,CASSPGTGGNEKLFF
15,once,TRBD1,TRBV5-1,TRBJ1-2,TGCGCCAGCAGCCCCGGGACAGGGAGCCACTATGGCTACACCTTC,CASSPGTGSHYGYTF
13,NA,TRBD1,TRBV29-1,TRBJ1-1,TGCAGCGTTGACCGGACAGGGAACACTGAAGCTTTCTTT,CSVDRTGNTEAFF
14,NA,NA,TRBV10-3,TRBJ1-5,TGTGCCATCAGTGAGATCCGGGGTGGTCAGCCCCAGCATTTT,CAISEIRGGQPQHF
13,NA,NA,TRBV6-2/TRBV6-3,TRBJ1-2,TGTGCCAGCAGTCTGGGGCAATTCTATGGCTACACCTTC,CASSLGQFYGYTF
14,NA,TRBD2,TRBV27,TRBJ2-5,TGTGCCAGCAGGACACTAGCGGGAGAAGAGACCCAGTACTTC,CASRTLAGEETQYF
14,NA,TRBD1,TRBV19,TRBJ2-1,TGTGCCACGAGGGACAGTCTGGCGAACAATGAGCAGTTCTTC,CATRDSLANNEQFF
14,NA,NA,TRBV19,TRBJ1-2,TGTGCCACTACGCGGGACGGAGCTAACTATGGCTACACCTTC,CATTRDGANYGYTF
15,NA,TRBD1,TRBV4-1,TRBJ2-2,TGCGCCAGCAGCCAAGGGGACAGGGCAAGGGGGGAGCTGTTTTTT,CASSQGDRARGELFF
14,NA,TRBD1,TRBV19,TRBJ2-1,TGTGCCAGTACCGGCCAGGGGGTTGGTAATGAGCAGTTCTTC,CASTGQGVGNEQFF
15,NA,TRBD1,TRBV5-1,TRBJ1-5,TGCGCCAGCAGCCCGACAGGGGAAGGCAATCAGCCCCAGCATTTT,CASSPTGEGNQPQHF
13,NA,NA,TRBV6-5,TRBJ2-7,TGTGCCAGCAGTTACAGGGAGGATTACGAGCAGTACTTC,CASSYREDYEQYF
14,NA,NA,TRBV28,TRBJ2-1,TGTGCCAGCAGTTTATCACAATCCTACAATGAGCAGTTCTTC,CASSLSQSYNEQFF
15,few,NA,TRBV5-1,TRBJ1-2,TGCGCCAGCAGCTTGGATGGGACACCTATTTATGGCTACACCTTC,CASSLDGTPIYGYTF
17,NA,TRBD1,TRBV19,TRBJ2-6,TGTGCCAGTAGTATCAGGACAGGCCGCTCCGGGGCCAACGTCCTGACTTTC,CASSIRTGRSGANVLTF
16,NA,NA,TRBV28,TRBJ2-6,TGTGCCAGCACCTTCGCCAGGGGCTCTGGGGCCAACGTCCTGACTTTC,CASTFARGSGANVLTF
11,NA,NA,TRBV10-2,TRBJ2-7,TGCGCCAGCGGTCAGGGTTACGAGCAGTACTTC,CASGQGYEQYF
16,NA,NA,TRBV9,TRBJ1-6,TGTGCCAGCAGCGTACAGGGTTTAGGAAGTAATTCACCCCTCCACTTT,CASSVQGLGSNSPLHF